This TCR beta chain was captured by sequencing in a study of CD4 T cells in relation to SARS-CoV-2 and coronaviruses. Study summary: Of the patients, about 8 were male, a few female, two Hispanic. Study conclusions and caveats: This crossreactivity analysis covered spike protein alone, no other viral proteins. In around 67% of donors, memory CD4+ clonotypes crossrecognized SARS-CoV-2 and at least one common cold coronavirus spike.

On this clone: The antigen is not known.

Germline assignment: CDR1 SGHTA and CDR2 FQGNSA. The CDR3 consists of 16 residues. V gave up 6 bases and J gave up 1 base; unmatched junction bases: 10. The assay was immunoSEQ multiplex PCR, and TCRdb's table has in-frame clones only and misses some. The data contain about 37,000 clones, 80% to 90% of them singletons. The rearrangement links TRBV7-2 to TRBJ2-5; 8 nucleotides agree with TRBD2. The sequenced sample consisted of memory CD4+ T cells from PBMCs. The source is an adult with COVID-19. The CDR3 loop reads CASRISGTISQETQYF. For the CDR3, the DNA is TGTGCCAGCAGGATTAGCGGGACCATTAGCCAAGAGACCCAGTACTTC.